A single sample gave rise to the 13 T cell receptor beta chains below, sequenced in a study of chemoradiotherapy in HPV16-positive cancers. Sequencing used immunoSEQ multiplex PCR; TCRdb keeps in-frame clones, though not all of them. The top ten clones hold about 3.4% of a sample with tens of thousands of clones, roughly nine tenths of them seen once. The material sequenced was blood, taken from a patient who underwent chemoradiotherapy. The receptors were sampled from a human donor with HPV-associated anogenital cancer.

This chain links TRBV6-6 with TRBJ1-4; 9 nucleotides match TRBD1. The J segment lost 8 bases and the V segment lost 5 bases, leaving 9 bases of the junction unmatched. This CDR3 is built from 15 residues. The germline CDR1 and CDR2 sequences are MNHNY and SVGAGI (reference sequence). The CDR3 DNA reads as TGTGCCAGCAGTCCTACGGACAGGGGAAGCGAAAAACTGTTTTTT. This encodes CASSPTDRGSEKLFF.

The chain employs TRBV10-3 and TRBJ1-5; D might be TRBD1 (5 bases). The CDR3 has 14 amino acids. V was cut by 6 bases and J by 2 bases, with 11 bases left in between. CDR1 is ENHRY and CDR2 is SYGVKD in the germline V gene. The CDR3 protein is CAISGGGGNQPQHF. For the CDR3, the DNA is TGTGCCATCAGCGGGGGTGGGGGCAATCAGCCCCAGCATTTT.

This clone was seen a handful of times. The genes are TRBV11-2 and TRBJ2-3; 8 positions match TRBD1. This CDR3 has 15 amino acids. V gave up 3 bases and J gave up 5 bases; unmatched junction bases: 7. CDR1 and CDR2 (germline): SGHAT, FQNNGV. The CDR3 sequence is CASSLGRGRVDTQYF. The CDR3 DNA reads TGTGCCAGCAGCTTGGGCAGGGGGCGGGTAGATACGCAGTATTTT. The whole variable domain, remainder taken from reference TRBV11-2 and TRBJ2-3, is EAGVAQSPRYKIIEKRQSVAFWCNPISGHATLYWYQQILGQGPKLLIQFQNNGVVDDSQLPKDRFSAERLKGVDSTLKIQPAKLEDSAVYLCASSLGRGRVDTQYFGPGTRLTVL.

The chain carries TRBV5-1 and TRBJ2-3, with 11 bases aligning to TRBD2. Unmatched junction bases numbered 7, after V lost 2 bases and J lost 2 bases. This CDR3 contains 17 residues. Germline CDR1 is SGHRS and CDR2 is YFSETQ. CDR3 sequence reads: CASSFPTSGALTDTQYF. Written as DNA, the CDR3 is TGCGCCAGCAGCTTCCCGACTAGCGGGGCACTCACAGATACGCAGTATTTT. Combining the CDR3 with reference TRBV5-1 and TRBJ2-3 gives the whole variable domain KAGVTQTPRYLIKTRGQQVTLSCSPISGHRSVSWYQQTPGQGLQFLFEYFSETQRNKGNFPGRFSGRQFSNSRSEMNVSTLELGDSALYLCASSFPTSGALTDTQYFGPGTRLTVL.

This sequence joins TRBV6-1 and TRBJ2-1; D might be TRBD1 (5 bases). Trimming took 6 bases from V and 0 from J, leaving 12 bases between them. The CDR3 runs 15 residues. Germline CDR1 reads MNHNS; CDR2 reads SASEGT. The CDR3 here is CASRQGPGSYNEQFF. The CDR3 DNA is TGTGCCAGCAGGCAGGGTCCTGGCTCCTACAATGAGCAGTTCTTC.

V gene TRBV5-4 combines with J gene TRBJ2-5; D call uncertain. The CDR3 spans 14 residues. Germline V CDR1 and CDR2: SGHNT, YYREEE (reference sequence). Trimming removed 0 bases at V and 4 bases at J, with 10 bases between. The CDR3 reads CASSLGPAGETQYF. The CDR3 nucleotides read TGTGCCAGCAGCTTGGGCCCCGCAGGAGAGACCCAGTACTTC.

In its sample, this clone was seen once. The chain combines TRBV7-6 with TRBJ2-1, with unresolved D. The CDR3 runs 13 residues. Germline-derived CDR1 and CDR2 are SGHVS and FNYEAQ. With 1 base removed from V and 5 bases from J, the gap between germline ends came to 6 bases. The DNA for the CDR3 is TGTGCCAGCAGCTTAGGATTTCACAATGAGCAGTTCTTC. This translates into CASSLGFHNEQFF.

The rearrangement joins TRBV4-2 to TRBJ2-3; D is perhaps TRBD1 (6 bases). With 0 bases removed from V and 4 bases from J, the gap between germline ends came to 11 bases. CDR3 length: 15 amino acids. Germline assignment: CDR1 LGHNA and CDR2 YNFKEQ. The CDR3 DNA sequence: TGTGCCAGCAGCCAAGAAACCAGGGGAGCAGATACGCAGTATTTT. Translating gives CASSQETRGADTQYF.

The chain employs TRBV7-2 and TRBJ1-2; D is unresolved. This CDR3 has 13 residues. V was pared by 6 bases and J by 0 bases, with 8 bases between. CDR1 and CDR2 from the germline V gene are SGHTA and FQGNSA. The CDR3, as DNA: TGTGCCAGCAGTCCAGAAGCTAACTATGGCTACACCTTC. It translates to CASSPEANYGYTF. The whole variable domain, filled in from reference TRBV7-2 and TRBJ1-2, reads GAGVSQSPSNKVTEKGKDVELRCDPISGHTALYWYRQSLGQGLEFLIYFQGNSAPDKSGLPSDRFSAERTGGSVSTLTIQRTQQEDSAVYLCASSPEANYGYTFGSGTRLTVV.

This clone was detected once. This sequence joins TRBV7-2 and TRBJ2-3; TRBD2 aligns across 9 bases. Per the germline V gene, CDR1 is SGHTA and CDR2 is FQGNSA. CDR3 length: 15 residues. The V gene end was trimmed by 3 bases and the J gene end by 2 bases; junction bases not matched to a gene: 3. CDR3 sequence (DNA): TGTGCCAGCAGCTTTAGCGGGGGCCCCACAGATACGCAGTATTTT. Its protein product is CASSFSGGPTDTQYF.

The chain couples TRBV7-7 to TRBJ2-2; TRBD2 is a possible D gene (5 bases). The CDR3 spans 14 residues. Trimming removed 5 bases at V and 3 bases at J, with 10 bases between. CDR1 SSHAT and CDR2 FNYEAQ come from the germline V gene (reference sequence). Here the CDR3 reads CASSPLRDTGELFF. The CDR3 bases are TGTGCCAGCAGCCCGCTGCGGGACACCGGGGAGCTGTTTTTT.

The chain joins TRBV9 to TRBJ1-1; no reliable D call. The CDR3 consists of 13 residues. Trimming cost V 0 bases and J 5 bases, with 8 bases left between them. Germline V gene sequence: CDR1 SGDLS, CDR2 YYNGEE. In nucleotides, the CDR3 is TGTGCCAGCAGCGTAGTAGGGCGGACTGAAGCTTTCTTT. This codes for CASSVVGRTEAFF.

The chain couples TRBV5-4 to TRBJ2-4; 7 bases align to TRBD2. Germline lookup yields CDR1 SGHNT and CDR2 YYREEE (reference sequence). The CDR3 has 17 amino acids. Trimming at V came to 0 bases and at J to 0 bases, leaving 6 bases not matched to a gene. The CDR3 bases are TGTGCCAGCAGCTTGGAGTCTGCGGGAGAAGCCAAAAACATTCAGTACTTC. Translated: CASSLESAGEAKNIQYF.